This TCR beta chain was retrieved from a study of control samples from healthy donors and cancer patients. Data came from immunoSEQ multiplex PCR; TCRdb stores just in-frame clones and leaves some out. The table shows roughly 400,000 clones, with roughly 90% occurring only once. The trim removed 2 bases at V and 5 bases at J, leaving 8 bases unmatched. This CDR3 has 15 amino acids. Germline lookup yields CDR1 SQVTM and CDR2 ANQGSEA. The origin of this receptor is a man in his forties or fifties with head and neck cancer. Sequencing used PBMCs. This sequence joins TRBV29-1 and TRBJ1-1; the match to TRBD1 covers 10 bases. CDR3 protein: CSVERTGGSRTEAFF. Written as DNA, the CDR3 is TGCAGCGTTGAAAGGACAGGGGGTTCGAGGACTGAAGCTTTCTTT.